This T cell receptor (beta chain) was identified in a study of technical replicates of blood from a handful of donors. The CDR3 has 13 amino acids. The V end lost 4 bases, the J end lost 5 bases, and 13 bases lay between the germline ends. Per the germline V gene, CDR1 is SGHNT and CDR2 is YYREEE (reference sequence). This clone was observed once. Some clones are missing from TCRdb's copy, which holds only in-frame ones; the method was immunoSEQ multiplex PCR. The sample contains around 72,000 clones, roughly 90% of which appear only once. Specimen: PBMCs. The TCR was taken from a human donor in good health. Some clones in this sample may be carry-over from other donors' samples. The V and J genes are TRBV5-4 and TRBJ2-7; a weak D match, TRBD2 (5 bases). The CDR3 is CASSTSPRDEQYF. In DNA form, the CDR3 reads TGTGCCAGCAGCACTTCGCCGAGGGACGAGCAGTACTTC.